A single sample is the source of the 25 T cell receptor beta chains below, sequenced in a study of blood T cell repertoires in COVID-19. Measured with immunoSEQ multiplex PCR; TCRdb has only the in-frame clones, and not every one. The data show around 200,000 clones, with about 76% seen just once and 5.5% to 7% held by the top ten. The sequenced material came from peripheral blood. These receptors were obtained from a middle-aged woman with COVID-19, enrolled during active disease.

V is TRBV10-3 and J is TRBJ2-5; 10 bases align to TRBD2. Germline values: CDR1 ENHRY, CDR2 SYGVKD. The CDR3 length is 14 residues. The V gene end was trimmed by 0 bases and the J gene end by 5 bases; junction bases not matched to a gene: 0. CDR3 DNA sequence: TGTGCCATCAGTGAGTCGGGACTAGCGGAGACCCAGTACTTC. Its translation: CAISESGLAETQYF.

This rearrangement joins TRBV7-2 to TRBJ1-5; 8 bases map to TRBD1. The length of the CDR3 is 15 residues. V was pared by 5 bases and J by 2 bases, with 5 bases of the junction left unmatched. Per the germline V gene, CDR1 is SGHTA and CDR2 is FQGNSA. The CDR3 reads CASSPGQGGNQPQHF. CDR3 bases: TGTGCCAGCAGCCCCGGACAGGGAGGCAATCAGCCCCAGCATTTT. Full variable domain (missing parts from reference TRBV7-2 and TRBJ1-5): GAGVSQSPSNKVTEKGKDVELRCDPISGHTALYWYRQSLGQGLEFLIYFQGNSAPDKSGLPSDRFSAERTGGSVSTLTIQRTQQEDSAVYLCASSPGQGGNQPQHFGDGTRLSIL.

The genes are TRBV5-1 and TRBJ2-7; 7 bases match TRBD2. Per the germline V gene, CDR1 is SGHRS and CDR2 is YFSETQ. This CDR3 is 13 amino acids long. The J segment lost 8 bases and the V segment lost 4 bases, leaving 9 bases of the junction unmatched. The CDR3 protein is CASSPGTKSQQYF. CDR3 in DNA: TGCGCCAGCAGCCCCGGGACTAAGTCACAGCAGTACTTC.

This clone was seen only a few times. The CDR3 spells CASSLRAGDYEQYF. As DNA, the CDR3 is TGTGCCAGCTCACTCCGGGCAGGGGACTACGAGCAGTACTTC. The chain links TRBV18 to TRBJ2-7; the D gene is possibly TRBD1 (6 bases). Between the trimmed V and J ends, which lost 4 bases and 3 bases, there was a span of 13 bases. Germline V lookup: CDR1 KGHSH, CDR2 LQKENI. The CDR3 length is 14 residues.

This clone was found a few times. Other DNA sequences from this sample encode an identical CDR3 as well. V gene TRBV30 combines with J gene TRBJ1-5; D unresolved. CDR3 length: 13 residues. Per germline, CDR1 GTSNPN and CDR2 SVGIG (reference sequence). Trimming cost V 0 bases and J 3 bases, with 6 bases left between them. For the CDR3, the DNA is TGTGCCTGGAGTGTGAGGGACAATCAGCCCCAGCATTTT. It translates to CAWSVRDNQPQHF.

V and J are TRBV24-1 and TRBJ2-1; 9 positions agree with TRBD1. The CDR3 has 16 residues. Germline trimming cut 3 bases from V and 9 bases from J; bases unmatched to any gene: 11. Per germline, CDR1 KGHDR and CDR2 SFDVKD. The chain's CDR3 is CATSDPGQGISGEQFF. The CDR3 nucleotides read TGTGCCACCAGTGATCCGGGACAGGGCATTTCTGGTGAGCAGTTCTTC.

The rearrangement joins TRBV7-8 to TRBJ1-5, with TRBD1 identical over 7 bases. The V gene end was trimmed by 1 base and the J gene end by 4 bases; junction bases not matched to a gene: 10. This CDR3 contains 17 residues. In germline, CDR1 is SGHVS, CDR2 FQNEAQ. The CDR3 loop is CASSLDRGLGANQPQHF. DNA of the CDR3: TGTGCCAGCAGCTTAGACAGGGGCCTCGGGGCTAATCAGCCCCAGCATTTT.

The chain combines TRBV9 with TRBJ1-3, with 10 bases aligning to TRBD1. Germline V gene sequence: CDR1 SGDLS, CDR2 YYNGEE. After removal of 2 bases from V and 0 bases from J, the junction contained 11 bases not matched to a gene. The CDR3 has 19 residues. For the CDR3, the DNA is TGTGCCAGCAGCGTCTCCGGGACAGGGGATTATTTCTCTGGAAACACCATATATTTT. This encodes CASSVSGTGDYFSGNTIYF.

The chain joins TRBV7-2 to TRBJ2-3, with 7 positions matching TRBD2. The V gene's germline CDR1 is SGHTA and CDR2 FQGNSA. The CDR3 loop spans 14 amino acids. V was clipped by 3 bases and J by 2 bases; unmatched bases: 2. For the CDR3, the DNA is TGTGCCAGCAGCTTGGGGGGGTTCACAGATACGCAGTATTTT. It yields the protein CASSLGGFTDTQYF.

The rearrangement links TRBV7-2 to TRBJ1-5, with D maybe TRBD1 (6 bases). CDR1 SGHTA and CDR2 FQGNSA come from the germline V gene. This CDR3 is 13 amino acids long. V was shortened by 4 bases and J by 6 bases, with 10 bases between the two germline ends. The DNA of the CDR3 is TGTGCCAGCAGCTGGACAGCTGGTCAGCCCCAGCATTTT. Amino acid sequence: CASSWTAGQPQHF.

CDR3 in amino acids: CASSPGLADSSYNEQFF. The CDR3 DNA reads as TGCGCCAGCAGCCCCGGACTAGCGGATAGCTCCTACAATGAGCAGTTCTTC. The chain is built from TRBV5-1 and TRBJ2-1; TRBD2 agrees at 10 bases. V gave up 4 bases and J gave up 0 bases; unmatched junction bases: 7. CDR1 is SGHRS and CDR2 is YFSETQ in the germline V gene. The CDR3 has 17 residues. The full variable domain, its missing parts supplied by reference TRBV5-1 and TRBJ2-1, is KAGVTQTPRYLIKTRGQQVTLSCSPISGHRSVSWYQQTPGQGLQFLFEYFSETQRNKGNFPGRFSGRQFSNSRSEMNVSTLELGDSALYLCASSPGLADSSYNEQFFGPGTRLTVL.

In this sample, this clone turned up a few times. The chain joins TRBV6-5 to TRBJ1-1; D gene uncertain. Germline values: CDR1 MNHEY, CDR2 SVGAGI. V was shortened by 7 bases and J by 9 bases, with 9 bases between the two germline ends. The CDR3 sequence is 10 residues long. The chain's CDR3 is CASIQIQAFF. CDR3 bases: TGTGCCAGCATACAGATACAAGCTTTCTTT.

The chain is built from TRBV30 and TRBJ1-4, with D uncertain. The V and J ends lost 2 bases and 5 bases respectively, with 3 bases between them. The CDR3 is 11 amino acids. Germline assignment: CDR1 GTSNPN and CDR2 SVGIG (reference sequence). CDR3 sequence reads: CAWSRNEKLFF. The DNA for the CDR3 is TGTGCCTGGAGTCGGAATGAAAAACTGTTTTTT.

The gene calls are TRBV19 and TRBJ2-3; 12 bases are a match to TRBD2. CDR1 is LNHDA, CDR2 SQIVND, per germline (reference sequence). The V gene end was trimmed by 7 bases and the J gene end by 6 bases; junction bases not matched to a gene: 5. This CDR3 is built from 14 residues. The CDR3 spells CASKPSGREDTQYF. The DNA of the CDR3 is TGTGCCAGTAAGCCTAGCGGGAGGGAGGATACGCAGTATTTT.

This chain links TRBV29-1 with TRBJ1-1; the D gene is possibly TRBD1 (6 bases). V lost 3 bases to trimming and J lost 5 bases, with 10 bases between them. This CDR3 region has 12 residues. CDR1 is SQVTM, CDR2 ANQGSEA, per germline. The CDR3 region is CSVDNRVTEAFF. CDR3 sequence (DNA): TGCAGCGTTGATAACAGGGTTACTGAAGCTTTCTTT.

The chain carries TRBV5-1 and TRBJ2-1; 7 bases are shared with TRBD2. Germline lookup yields CDR1 SGHRS and CDR2 YFSETQ. CDR3 length: 14 amino acids. V lost 2 bases to trimming and J lost 5 bases; unmatched junction nucleotides: 4. The CDR3 nucleotides read TGCGCCAGCAGCTTAACTAGCGAGAACAATGAGCAGTTCTTC. As protein: CASSLTSENNEQFF.

This clone was counted once. The genes are TRBV14 and TRBJ2-5; D uncertain. There are 16 residues in the CDR3. Germline V lookup: CDR1 SGHDN, CDR2 FVKESK. V was cut by 0 bases and J by 0 bases, with 11 bases left in between. The CDR3 DNA follows: TGTGCCAGCAGCCAAGATCCAGCGCCGTACCAAGAGACCCAGTACTTC. Encoded protein: CASSQDPAPYQETQYF. The full variable domain, in which reference TRBV14 and TRBJ2-5 provide the parts outside the CDR3, is EAGVTQFPSHSVIEKGQTVTLRCDPISGHDNLYWYRRVMGKEIKFLLHFVKESKQDESGMPNNRFLAERTGGTYSTLKVQPAELEDSGVYFCASSQDPAPYQETQYFGPGTRLLVL.

This clone was recorded once. V usage is TRBV4-2 and J usage is TRBJ2-2; D is uncertain. CDR1 is LGHNA, CDR2 YNFKEQ, per germline. Deletions cut 4 bases from V and 8 bases from J, with 11 bases between. This CDR3 is built from 13 residues. The CDR3 sequence is CASSPPERGELFF. As DNA, the CDR3 is TGTGCCAGCAGCCCCCCCGAGAGAGGGGAGCTGTTTTTT.

The gene calls are TRBV9 and TRBJ1-2, with a weak D call TRBD1 (6 bases). The CDR3 spans 16 residues. Germline loops: CDR1 SGDLS, CDR2 YYNGEE. Between the trimmed V and J ends, which lost 5 bases and 2 bases, there was a span of 19 bases. CDR3 amino acids: CASRRAGDASNYGYTF. The CDR3 DNA reads as TGTGCCAGCAGGAGGGCAGGGGACGCGTCAAACTATGGCTACACCTTC.

The rearrangement uses TRBV4-3 and TRBJ1-2; D possibly corresponds to TRBD1 (5 bases). The V gene lost 0 bases and the J gene lost 4 bases, with 18 bases spanning the gap. This CDR3 contains 17 residues. Germline CDR1 is LGHNA and CDR2 is YSLEER. CDR3 in DNA: TGCGCCAGCAGCCAAGATTGGGCCAGGGTGGTTGGCTATGGCTACACCTTC. This encodes CASSQDWARVVGYGYTF.

V gene TRBV11-2 combines with J gene TRBJ2-2; D is uncertain. The CDR3 runs 17 residues. The germline V gene encodes CDR1 SGHAT and CDR2 FQNNGV. Between the trimmed V and J ends, which lost 3 bases and 0 bases, there was a span of 14 bases. The CDR3 coding sequence is TGTGCCAGCAGCTTTAATTTCCGCAGATCGAACACCGGGGAGCTGTTTTTT. Its protein is CASSFNFRRSNTGELFF. The full variable domain, with the rest looked up from reference TRBV11-2 and TRBJ2-2, is EAGVAQSPRYKIIEKRQSVAFWCNPISGHATLYWYQQILGQGPKLLIQFQNNGVVDDSQLPKDRFSAERLKGVDSTLKIQPAKLEDSAVYLCASSFNFRRSNTGELFFGEGSRLTVL.

This CDR3 reads CASSQEVRGPQHF. In nucleotides, the CDR3 is TGCGCCAGCAGCCAAGAAGTACGAGGTCCCCAGCATTTT. J is TRBJ1-5 and V is TRBV4-3; D gene uncertain. Germline V gene lookup returns CDR1 LGHNA and CDR2 YSLEER. The CDR3 runs 13 residues. The V gene lost 0 bases and the J gene lost 10 bases, with 10 bases spanning the gap.

The chain links TRBV4-3 to TRBJ2-5; D may be TRBD2 (6 bases). In germline, CDR1 is LGHNA, CDR2 YSLEER. Trimming removed 0 bases from V and 2 bases from J, with 16 bases in between. The CDR3 is 17 residues long. The CDR3 reads CASSQDLDTSLQETQYF. The CDR3 DNA follows: TGCGCCAGCAGCCAAGATCTGGATACTAGCCTGCAAGAGACCCAGTACTTC.

The rearrangement uses TRBV24-1 and TRBJ2-5; no clear D. V was trimmed by 5 bases and J by 0 bases, leaving 6 bases between them. Germline V gene lookup returns CDR1 KGHDR and CDR2 SFDVKD. This CDR3 has 13 residues. CDR3 in amino acids: CATSGANQETQYF. Written as DNA, the CDR3 is TGTGCCACCAGTGGGGCGAACCAAGAGACCCAGTACTTC.

This clone was recorded a few times. The chain combines TRBV7-8 with TRBJ2-7; D not certain. V was cut by 2 bases and J by 0 bases, with 17 bases left in between. Germline CDR1 SGHVS, CDR2 FQNEAQ. This CDR3 has 17 residues. CDR3 residues: CASSLTPLVLPSYEQYF. The CDR3, as DNA: TGTGCCAGCAGCTTAACCCCCCTAGTCTTGCCCTCCTACGAGCAGTACTTC.